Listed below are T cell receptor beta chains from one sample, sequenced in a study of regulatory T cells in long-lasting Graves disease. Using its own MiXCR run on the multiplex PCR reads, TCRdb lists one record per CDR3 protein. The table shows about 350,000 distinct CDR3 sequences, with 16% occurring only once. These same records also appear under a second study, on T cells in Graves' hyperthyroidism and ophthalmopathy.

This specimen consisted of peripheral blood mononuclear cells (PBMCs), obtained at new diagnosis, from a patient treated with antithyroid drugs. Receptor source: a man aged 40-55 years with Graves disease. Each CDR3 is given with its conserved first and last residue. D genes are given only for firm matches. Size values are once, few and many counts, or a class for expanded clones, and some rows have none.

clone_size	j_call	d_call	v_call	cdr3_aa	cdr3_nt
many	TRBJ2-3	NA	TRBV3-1	CASSQVPPPDTQYF	TGTGCCAGCAGCCAAGTCCCACCCCCAGATACGCAGTATTTT
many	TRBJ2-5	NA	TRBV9	CASSVSGGPETQYF	TGTGCCAGCAGCGTGAGTGGGGGTCCAGAGACCCAGTACTTC
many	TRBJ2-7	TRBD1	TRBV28	CASSFLWTGSSYEQYF	TGTGCCAGCAGTTTCCTGTGGACAGGGAGCTCCTACGAGCAGTACTTC
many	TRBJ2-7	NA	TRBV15	CATSRSLSVYEQYF	TGTGCCACCAGCAGATCTCTTAGCGTCTACGAGCAGTACTTC
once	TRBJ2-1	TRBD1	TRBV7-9	CASSLGTGTYEQFF	TGTGCCAGCAGCTTAGGGACAGGAACCTACGAGCAGTTCTTC
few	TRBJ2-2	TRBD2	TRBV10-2	CATQLAVNTGELFF	TGCGCCACCCAACTAGCGGTGAACACCGGGGAGCTGTTTTTT
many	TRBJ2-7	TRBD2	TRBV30	CAWRPSGGRNEQYF	TGTGCCTGGAGACCTAGCGGGGGACGGAACGAGCAGTACTTC
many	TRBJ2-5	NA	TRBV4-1	CASSPSAGFKETQYF	TGCGCCAGCAGCCCCTCCGCAGGTTTCAAAGAGACCCAGTACTTC
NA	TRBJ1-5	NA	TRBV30	CAWSRSNSWQQPQHF	TGTGCCTGGAGTAGGTCTAACAGTTGGCAACAGCCCCAGCATTTT
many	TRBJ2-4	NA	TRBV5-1	CASSLELGGTKNIQYF	TGCGCCAGCAGCTTGGAATTAGGGGGAACCAAAAACATTCAGTACTTC
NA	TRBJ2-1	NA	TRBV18	CASSPDSGGYNEQFF	TGTGCCAGCTCACCGGACAGTGGAGGTTACAATGAGCAGTTCTTC
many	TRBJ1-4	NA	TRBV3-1	CASSQLSDNEKLFF	TGTGCCAGCAGCCAATTAAGCGATAATGAAAAACTGTTTTTT
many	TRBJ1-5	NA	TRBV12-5	CASGPGFNQPQHF	TGTGCTAGTGGACCGGGGTTCAATCAGCCCCAGCATTTT
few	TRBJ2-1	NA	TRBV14	CASSRPGTSYNEQFF	TGTGCCAGCAGCCGACCAGGGACCTCCTACAATGAGCAGTTCTTC
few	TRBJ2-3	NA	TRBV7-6	CASSLAVGRTDTQYF	TGTGCCAGCAGCTTAGCGGTAGGGCGCACAGATACGCAGTATTTT
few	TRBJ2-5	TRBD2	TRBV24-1	CATSGRPLPAGNQETQYF	TGTGCCACCAGTGGTCGCCCCTTGCCAGCGGGAAACCAAGAGACCCAGTACTTC
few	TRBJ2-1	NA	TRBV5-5	CASSRDTKPYNEQFF	TGTGCCAGCAGCCGCGACACGAAGCCATACAATGAGCAGTTCTTC
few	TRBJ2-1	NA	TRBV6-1	CASRRGELMYNEQFF	TGTGCCAGCAGAAGGGGGGAACTTATGTACAATGAGCAGTTCTTC
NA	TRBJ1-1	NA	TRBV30	CAWSVDGTNEAFF	TGTGCCTGGAGTGTAGACGGGACAAATGAAGCTTTCTTT
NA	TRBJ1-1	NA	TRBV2	CASSGGVNTEAFF	TGTGCCAGCAGTGGCGGGGTGAACACTGAAGCTTTCTTT
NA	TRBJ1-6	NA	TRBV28	CASSLRLGRGSPFHF	TGTGCCAGCAGTCTCCGACTGGGACGGGGTTCACCCTTCCACTTT
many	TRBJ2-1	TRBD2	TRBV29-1	CIGTSVYNEQFF	TGCATTGGGACTAGCGTATACAATGAGCAGTTCTTC
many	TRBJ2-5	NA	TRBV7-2	CASSSGPGGITQYF	TGTGCCAGCAGCTCAGGTCCAGGGGGGATAACCCAGTACTTC
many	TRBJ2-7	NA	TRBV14	CASSQRTASYEQYF	TGTGCCAGCAGCCAAAGGACGGCCTCCTACGAGCAGTACTTC
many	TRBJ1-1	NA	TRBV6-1	CASSKSQENTEAFF	TGTGCCAGCAGTAAATCCCAGGAGAACACTGAAGCTTTCTTT
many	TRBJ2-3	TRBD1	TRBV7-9	CASSLGDRVPHYRYF	TGTGCCAGCAGCTTAGGCGACAGGGTACCTCACTATCGGTATTTT
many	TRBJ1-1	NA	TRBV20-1	CSASLTSGNTEAFF	TGCAGTGCTAGCCTAACGTCCGGGAACACTGAAGCTTTCTTT